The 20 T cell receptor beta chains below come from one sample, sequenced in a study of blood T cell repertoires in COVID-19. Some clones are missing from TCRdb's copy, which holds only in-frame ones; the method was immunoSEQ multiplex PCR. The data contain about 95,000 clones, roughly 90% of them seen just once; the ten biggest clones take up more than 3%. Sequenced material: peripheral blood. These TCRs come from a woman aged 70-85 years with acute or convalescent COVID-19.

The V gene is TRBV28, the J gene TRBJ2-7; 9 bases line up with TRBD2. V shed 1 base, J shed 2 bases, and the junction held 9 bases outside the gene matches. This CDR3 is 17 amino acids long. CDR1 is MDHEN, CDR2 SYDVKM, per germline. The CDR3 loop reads CASSLSVLAGTPYEQYF. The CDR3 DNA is TGTGCCAGCAGTTTATCGGTGCTAGCGGGGACTCCCTACGAGCAGTACTTC.

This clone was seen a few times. The CDR3 DNA sequence: TGCGCCAGCAGCTTGGAGTCAGGTAGTAGTAGAAAGACCCAGTACTTC. Translated, it gives CASSLESGSSRKTQYF. The chain joins TRBV5-1 to TRBJ2-5, with D hard to call. This CDR3 has 16 amino acids. Trimming shortened V by 0 bases and J by 6 bases, and 18 bases separated the two germline ends. Germline V gene sequence: CDR1 SGHRS, CDR2 YFSETQ.

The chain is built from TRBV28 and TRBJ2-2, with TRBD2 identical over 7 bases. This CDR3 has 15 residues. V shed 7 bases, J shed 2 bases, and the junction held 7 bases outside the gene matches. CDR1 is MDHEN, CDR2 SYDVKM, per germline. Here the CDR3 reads CASMLAGFNTGELFF. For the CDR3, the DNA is TGTGCCAGCATGTTAGCGGGTTTTAACACCGGGGAGCTGTTTTTT.

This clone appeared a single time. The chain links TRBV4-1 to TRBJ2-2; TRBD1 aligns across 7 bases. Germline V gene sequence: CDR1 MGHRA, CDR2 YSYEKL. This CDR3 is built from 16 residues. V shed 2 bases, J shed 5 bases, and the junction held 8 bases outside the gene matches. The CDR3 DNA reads TGCGCCAGCAGCCAACAAATTGCACAGGGGACCGGGGAGCTGTTTTTT. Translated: CASSQQIAQGTGELFF.

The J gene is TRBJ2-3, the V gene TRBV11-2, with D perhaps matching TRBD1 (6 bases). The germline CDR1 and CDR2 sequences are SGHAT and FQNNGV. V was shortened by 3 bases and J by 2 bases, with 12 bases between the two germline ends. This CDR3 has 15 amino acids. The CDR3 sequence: CASSLVQGNTDTQYF. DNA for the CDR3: TGTGCCAGCAGCTTGGTTCAGGGGAACACAGATACGCAGTATTTT.

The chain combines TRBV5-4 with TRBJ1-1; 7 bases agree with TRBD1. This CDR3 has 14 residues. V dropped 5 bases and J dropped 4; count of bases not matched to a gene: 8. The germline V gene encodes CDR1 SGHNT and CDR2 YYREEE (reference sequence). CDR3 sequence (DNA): TGTGCCAGCAGTCAAGGACAGGTCAGCACTGAAGCTTTCTTT. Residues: CASSQGQVSTEAFF. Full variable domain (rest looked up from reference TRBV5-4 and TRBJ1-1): ETGVTQSPTHLIKTRGQQVTLRCSSQSGHNTVSWYQQALGQGPQFIFQYYREEENGRGNFPPRFSGLQFPNYSSELNVNALELDDSALYLCASSQGQVSTEAFFGQGTRLTVV.

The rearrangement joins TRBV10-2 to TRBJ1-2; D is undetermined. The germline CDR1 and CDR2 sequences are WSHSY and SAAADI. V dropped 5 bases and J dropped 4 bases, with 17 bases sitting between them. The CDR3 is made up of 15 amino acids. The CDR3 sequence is CASSNQASIAYGYTF. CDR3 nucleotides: TGCGCCAGCAGTAATCAGGCCTCCATCGCCTATGGCTACACCTTC.

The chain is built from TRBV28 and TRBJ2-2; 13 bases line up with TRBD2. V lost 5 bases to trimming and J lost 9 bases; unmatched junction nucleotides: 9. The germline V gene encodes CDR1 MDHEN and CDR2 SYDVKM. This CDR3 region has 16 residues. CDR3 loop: CASSRTGTSGTRELFF. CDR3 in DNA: TGTGCCAGCAGTCGAACCGGGACTAGCGGGACCAGGGAGCTGTTTTTT.

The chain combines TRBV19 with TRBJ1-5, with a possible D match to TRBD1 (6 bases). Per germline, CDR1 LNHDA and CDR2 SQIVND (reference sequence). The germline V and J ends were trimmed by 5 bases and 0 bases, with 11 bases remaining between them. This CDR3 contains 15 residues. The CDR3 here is CASSRQVYSNQPQHF. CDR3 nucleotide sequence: TGTGCCAGTAGTCGACAGGTTTATAGCAATCAGCCCCAGCATTTT.

The chain's CDR3 is CASRSTGEQPQHF. In DNA form, the CDR3 reads TGTGCCAGCAGATCAACAGGGGAACAGCCCCAGCATTTT. The rearrangement joins TRBV6-5 to TRBJ1-5, with 7 positions matching TRBD1. This CDR3 has 13 residues. After removal of 6 bases from V and 7 bases from J, the junction contained 6 bases not matched to a gene. Germline loops: CDR1 MNHEY, CDR2 SVGAGI.

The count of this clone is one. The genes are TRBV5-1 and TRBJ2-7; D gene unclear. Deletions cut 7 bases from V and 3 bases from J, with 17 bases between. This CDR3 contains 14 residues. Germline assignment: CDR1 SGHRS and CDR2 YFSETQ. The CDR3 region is CASLYEPPVYEQYV. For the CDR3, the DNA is TGCGCCAGCCTGTATGAGCCACCGGTCTACGAGCAGTACGTC.

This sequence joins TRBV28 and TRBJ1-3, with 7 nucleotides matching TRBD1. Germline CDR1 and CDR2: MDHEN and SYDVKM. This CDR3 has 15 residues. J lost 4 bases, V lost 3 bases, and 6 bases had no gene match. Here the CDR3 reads CASSLNPGGGNTIYF. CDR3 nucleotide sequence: TGTGCCAGCAGTTTGAATCCAGGGGGAGGAAACACCATATATTTT.

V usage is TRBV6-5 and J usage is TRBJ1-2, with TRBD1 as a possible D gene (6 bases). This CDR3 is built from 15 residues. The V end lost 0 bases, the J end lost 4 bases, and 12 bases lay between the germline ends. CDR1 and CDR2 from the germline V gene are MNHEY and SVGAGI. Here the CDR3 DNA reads TGTGCCAGCAGTTACTCGGGCGGGGGCGGCTATGGCTACACCTTC. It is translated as CASSYSGGGGYGYTF.

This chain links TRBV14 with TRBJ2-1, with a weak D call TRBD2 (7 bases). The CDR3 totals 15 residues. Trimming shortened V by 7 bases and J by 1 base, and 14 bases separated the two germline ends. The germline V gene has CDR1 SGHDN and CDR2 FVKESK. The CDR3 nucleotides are TGTGCCAGCAACCTAGGGGGGGGATCCTACAATGAGCAGTTCTTC. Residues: CASNLGGGSYNEQFF.

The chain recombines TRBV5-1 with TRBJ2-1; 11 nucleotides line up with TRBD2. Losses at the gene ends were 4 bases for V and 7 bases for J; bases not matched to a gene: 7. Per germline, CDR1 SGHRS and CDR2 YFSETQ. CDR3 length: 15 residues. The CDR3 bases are TGCGCCAGCAGCCTAGCGGGGGGTAGTAATAATGAGCAGTTCTTC. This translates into CASSLAGGSNNEQFF. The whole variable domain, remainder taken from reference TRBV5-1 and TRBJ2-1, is KAGVTQTPRYLIKTRGQQVTLSCSPISGHRSVSWYQQTPGQGLQFLFEYFSETQRNKGNFPGRFSGRQFSNSRSEMNVSTLELGDSALYLCASSLAGGSNNEQFFGPGTRLTVL.

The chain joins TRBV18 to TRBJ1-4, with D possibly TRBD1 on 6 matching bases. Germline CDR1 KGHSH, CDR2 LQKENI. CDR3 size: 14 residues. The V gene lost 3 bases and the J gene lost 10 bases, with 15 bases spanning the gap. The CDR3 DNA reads TGTGCCAGCTCACCCTGGGGACATCAGGGAAAACTGTTTTTT. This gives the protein CASSPWGHQGKLFF.

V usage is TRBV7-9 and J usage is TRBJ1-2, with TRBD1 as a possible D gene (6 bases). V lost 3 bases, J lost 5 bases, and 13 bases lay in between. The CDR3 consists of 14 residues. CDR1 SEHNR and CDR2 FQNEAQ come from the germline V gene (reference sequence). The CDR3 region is CASSFSGALYGYTF. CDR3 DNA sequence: TGTGCCAGCAGCTTTTCAGGGGCGCTGTATGGCTACACCTTC.

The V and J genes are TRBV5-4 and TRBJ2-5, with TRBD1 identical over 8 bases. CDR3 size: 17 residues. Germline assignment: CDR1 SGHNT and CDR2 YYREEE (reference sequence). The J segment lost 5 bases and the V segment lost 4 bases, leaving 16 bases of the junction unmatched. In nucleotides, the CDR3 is TGTGCCAGCAGCGGAATGACCCGGACAGGGCATGAGGAGACCCAGTACTTC. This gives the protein CASSGMTRTGHEETQYF.

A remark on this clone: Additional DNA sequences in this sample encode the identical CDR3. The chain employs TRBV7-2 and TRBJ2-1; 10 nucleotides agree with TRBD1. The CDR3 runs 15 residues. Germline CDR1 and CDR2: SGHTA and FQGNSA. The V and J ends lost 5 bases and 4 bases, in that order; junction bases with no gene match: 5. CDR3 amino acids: CASSPDRGLYNEQFF. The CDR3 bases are TGTGCCAGCAGCCCCGACAGGGGGCTATACAATGAGCAGTTCTTC.

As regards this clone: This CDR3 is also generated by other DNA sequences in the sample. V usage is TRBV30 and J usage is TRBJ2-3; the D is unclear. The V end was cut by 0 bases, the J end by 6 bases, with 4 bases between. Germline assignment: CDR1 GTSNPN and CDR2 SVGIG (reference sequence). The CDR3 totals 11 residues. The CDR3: CAWSVRDTQYF. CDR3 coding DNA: TGTGCCTGGAGTGTGAGGGATACGCAGTATTTT.